The T cell receptor (beta chain) under discussion was sequenced for a study of T-cell memory formation after mild COVID-19. This clonotype was recorded a few times. In TCRdb, the 5' RACE reads were re-called with MiXCR into one record per CDR3 protein. The data contain 300,000 to 350,000 distinct CDR3 sequences, approximately 19% of them seen just once; the ten biggest clones take up 20% to 25%. The CDR3 contains 15 residues. The V gene end was trimmed by 5 bases and the J gene end by 7 bases; junction bases not matched to a gene: 7. This clonotype originated in a man aged 18 to 30 who had mild COVID-19 (a few samples of this study predate the infection). Cell type and time point are not known. The genes are TRBV12-3 or TRBV12-4 and TRBJ2-1; 11 bases align to TRBD2. The source material was PBMCs or a T cell subset sorted from them (not recorded which). In DNA form, the CDR3 reads TGTGCCAGCAGTAGTAGCGGGGGGGATCTTAATGAGCAGTTCTTC. This encodes CASSSSGGDLNEQFF.